These 21 T cell receptor beta chains were sequenced from one sample in a study of low-dose radiotherapy and immunotherapy resistance in tumors. TRAV- and TRBV-specific primers primed first-strand cDNA, covering alpha and beta chains. Amplification of TCRs used a constant-region primer and V-primer adapter for about 19 PCR cycles. TCRdb called the reads again in MiXCR, with one record for every CDR3 protein. This sample has 65,000 to 85,000 distinct CDR3 sequences, with around a sixth found just once. The time point here: after trial treatment. Treatment noted: LDRT plus nivolumab, ipilimumab, low-dose cyclophosphamide and aspirin (RACIN trial). Here the sequenced sample was PBMCs, taken after low-dose radiotherapy plus immunotherapy. All receptors derive from a male donor with prostate cancer.

This clonotype was seen repeatedly, ten times or more. V usage is TRBV29-1 and J usage is TRBJ1-1; 7 bases fit TRBD1. Germline CDR1 is SQVTM and CDR2 is ANQGSEA. This CDR3 is built from 13 residues. The V and J ends lost 7 bases and 3 bases, in that order; junction bases with no gene match: 8. The CDR3, as DNA: TGCAGCGCCTCCAGGGGGGTGGACACTGAAGCTTTCTTT. This sequence encodes CSASRGVDTEAFF.

This clonotype was observed at least ten times. This sequence joins TRBV3-1 and TRBJ2-1; tentative D call: TRBD2 (5 bases). The V gene lost 3 bases and the J gene lost 0 bases, with 12 bases spanning the gap. CDR1 and CDR2 from the germline V gene are LGHDT and YNNKEL (reference sequence). The length of the CDR3 is 16 residues. Here the CDR3 DNA reads TGTGCCAGCAGCCAGGAAACTAGGAGCTCCTACAATGAGCAGTTCTTC. Its protein product is CASSQETRSSYNEQFF.

This clonotype was recorded many times. The chain is built from TRBV7-3 and TRBJ2-5; D is ambiguous. The CDR3 loop spans 13 amino acids. Trimming stripped 2 bases from V and 2 bases from J, with 6 bases between. From germline, CDR1 is SGHTA and CDR2 FQGTGA. CDR3 bases: TGTGCCAGCAGCTTAGCCTATCAAGAGACCCAGTACTTC. Translation gives CASSLAYQETQYF.

On this clonotype itself: This likely traces to a read error, being one base from a far larger clone. The chain joins TRBV5-1 to TRBJ2-7; unclear D gene. In germline, CDR1 is SGHRS, CDR2 YFSETQ. V gave up 0 bases and J gave up 7 bases, with 20 bases separating them. The CDR3 extends over 16 amino acids. The CDR3 nucleotides read TGCGCCAGCAGCTTGGCCGGAGCTATATCCTACAATGAGCAGTACTTC. Amino acid sequence: CASSLAGAISYNEQYF.

V and J are TRBV7-8 and TRBJ2-7, with 8 nucleotides matching TRBD2. The CDR3 has 14 residues. Germline V gene sequence: CDR1 SGHVS, CDR2 FQNEAQ. With V trimmed by 1 base and J by 9 bases, 8 bases remained unmatched. CDR3 DNA sequence: TGTGCCAGCAGCTTAGGGTCGGATAGCGGGGCGCAGTACTTC. Its translation: CASSLGSDSGAQYF.

In the case of this clonotype: A far larger clone is one nucleotide away, so this likely arose from a read error. V usage is TRBV28 and J usage is TRBJ2-1; 8 positions match TRBD2. The V gene's germline CDR1 is MDHEN and CDR2 SYDVKM. The CDR3 sequence is 16 residues long. J was trimmed by 10 bases and V by 3 bases; bases with no gene match: 14. The CDR3 is CASSFGSSGSPYEQFF. The CDR3 nucleotides read TGTGCCAGCAGTTTTGGGTCTAGCGGGTCACCCTACGAGCAGTTCTTC.

The table lists this clonotype with many counts. The chain has TRBV28 and TRBJ2-3; tentatively, D is TRBD1 or TRBD2 (5 bases each). The CDR3 covers 16 residues. V lost 6 bases to trimming and J lost 0 bases, with 16 bases between them. In germline, CDR1 is MDHEN, CDR2 SYDVKM. CDR3 region: CASSFVGAGSTDTQYF. CDR3 DNA: TGTGCCAGCAGCTTCGTAGGGGCGGGTAGCACAGATACGCAGTATTTT.

Ten or more counts support this clonotype. The chain couples TRBV28 to TRBJ2-7; D call uncertain. CDR1 is MDHEN, CDR2 SYDVKM, per germline. Trimming took off 4 bases at V and 4 bases at J, with 11 bases between the two ends. The CDR3 has 13 amino acids. CDR3 bases: TGTGCCAGCAGTTCCGCGGCTGGGTACGAGCAGTACTTC. It encodes CASSSAAGYEQYF. The whole variable domain, filled in from reference TRBV28 and TRBJ2-7, reads DVKVTQSSRYLVKRTGEKVFLECVQDMDHENMFWYRQDPGLGLRLIYFSYDVKMKEKGDIPEGYSVSREKKERFSLILESASTNQTSMYLCASSSAAGYEQYFGPGTRLTVT.

This clonotype was recorded at least ten times. The genes are TRBV7-2 and TRBJ2-2; D possibly corresponds to TRBD1 (5 bases). Per the germline V gene, CDR1 is SGHTA and CDR2 is FQGNSA. The CDR3 is 16 amino acids. V shed 0 bases and J shed 3 bases, with 11 bases lying between them. The CDR3 loop reads CASSLASAGYTGELFF. The DNA for the CDR3 is TGTGCCAGCAGCTTAGCGTCAGCAGGGTACACCGGGGAGCTGTTTTTT.

Notes on this clonotype: This is likely an artifact of a read error, given a far larger clone one base away. The chain recombines TRBV27 with TRBJ2-2; no clear D gene. This CDR3 contains 16 residues. V was cut by 8 bases and J by 1 base, with 17 bases left in between. Looked up from germline, CDR1 is MNHEY and CDR2 is SMNVEV (reference sequence). CDR3: CASGPPPYRNTGELFF. Here the CDR3 DNA reads TGTGCCAGCGGTCCCCCCCCTTATAGGAACACCGGGGAGCTGTTTTTT.

This clonotype was seen at least ten times. This chain uses TRBV11-1 with TRBJ2-3; perhaps TRBD2 as D (6 bases). Between the trimmed V and J ends, which lost 5 bases and 2 bases, there was a span of 11 bases. The CDR3 totals 14 residues. Germline lookup yields CDR1 SGHAT and CDR2 FQDESV (reference sequence). In DNA, the CDR3 is TGTGCCAGCAGCCCCCGGGGGACCACAGATACGCAGTATTTT. This translates into CASSPRGTTDTQYF.

This clonotype was detected many times. The rearrangement uses TRBV5-1 and TRBJ2-3, with D perhaps TRBD1 (6 bases). The germline V gene has CDR1 SGHRS and CDR2 YFSETQ. The CDR3 contains 15 residues. V was cut by 4 bases and J by 1 base, with 13 bases left in between. The DNA of the CDR3 is TGCGCCAGCAGCACCGGGACAATCCGCACAGATACGCAGTATTTT. This sequence encodes CASSTGTIRTDTQYF.

This clonotype was observed at least ten times. The CDR3 nucleotides read TGCGCCAGCAGCACGGGACAGGAGTATGGCTACACCTTC. Protein: CASSTGQEYGYTF. This chain links TRBV5-1 with TRBJ1-2; 8 bases map to TRBD1. V lost 4 bases and J lost 5; bases outside the gene matches: 4. This CDR3 has 13 residues. CDR1 and CDR2 from the germline V gene are SGHRS and YFSETQ.

This clonotype came up many times. The chain links TRBV20-1 to TRBJ2-7; D possibly matches TRBD1 or TRBD2 (6 bases each). V lost 0 bases and J 3 bases, leaving 15 bases between the germline ends. CDR1 and CDR2 (germline): DFQATT, SNEGSKA (reference sequence). CDR3 length equals 15 residues. The DNA of the CDR3 is TGCAGTGCTAGAGAGTTTGCGGGACACTACTACGAGCAGTACTTC. As protein: CSAREFAGHYYEQYF.

This clonotype appeared many times. The CDR3 DNA is TGTGCCAGCAGCTTAGCACTAGCGGGAGGAACCGGGGAGCTGTTTTTT. Protein: CASSLALAGGTGELFF. The chain combines TRBV7-2 with TRBJ2-2, with TRBD2 matching 12 bases. The CDR3 has 16 amino acids. CDR1 and CDR2 (germline): SGHTA, FQGNSA. Trimming removed 0 bases from V and 5 bases from J; junction bases left unmatched: 1.

This clonotype appeared many times. The chain has TRBV12-3 or TRBV12-4 and TRBJ2-1; unclear D gene. This CDR3 has 12 residues. V lost 7 bases, J lost 13 bases, and 17 bases lay in between. The CDR3: CASTLPGLPQFF. The CDR3 DNA reads TGTGCCAGCACCCTTCCCGGTCTGCCTCAGTTCTTC.

This clonotype occurred many times. The V and J genes are TRBV29-1 and TRBJ1-2; D not certain. The CDR3 is made up of 9 amino acids. Germline-derived CDR1 and CDR2 are SQVTM and ANQGSEA. Trimming pared 7 bases from V and 8 bases from J, leaving 8 bases between. CDR3 loop: CSDARGYTF. The CDR3 coding sequence is TGCAGCGACGCTAGGGGCTACACCTTC.

This clonotype was picked up many times. The J gene is TRBJ2-1, the V gene TRBV7-9, with 13 positions matching TRBD2. Germline CDR1 and CDR2: SEHNR and FQNEAQ (reference sequence). This CDR3 comprises 16 residues. J was trimmed by 7 bases and V by 5 bases; bases with no gene match: 8. The CDR3: CASSLPGLAGINEQFF. In DNA, the CDR3 is TGTGCCAGCAGCCTCCCGGGACTAGCGGGAATTAATGAGCAGTTCTTC.

Ten or more counts support this clonotype. The V call is TRBV7-8, the J call TRBJ2-3; D possibly corresponds to TRBD2 (5 bases). Trimming removed 4 bases at V and 9 bases at J, with 8 bases between. From germline, CDR1 is SGHVS and CDR2 FQNEAQ. This CDR3 region has 11 residues. The CDR3 protein is CASSSPGTQYF. The DNA of the CDR3 is TGTGCCAGCAGCTCCCCGGGGACGCAGTATTTT.

This clonotype was detected only a few times. This chain links TRBV6-1 with TRBJ1-6; D is undetermined. V was clipped by 0 bases and J by 0 bases, with 0 bases between them. Germline V gene lookup returns CDR1 MNHNS and CDR2 SASEGT. This CDR3 contains 14 residues. The CDR3 sequence: CASSEASYNSPLHF. The DNA for the CDR3 is TGTGCCAGCAGTGAAGCCTCCTATAATTCACCCCTCCACTTT.

This clonotype was seen repeatedly, ten times or more. This chain connects TRBV5-1 to TRBJ2-3; 10 bases are shared with TRBD2. V lost 1 base and J lost 4; bases outside the gene matches: 9. Germline V gene data show CDR1 as SGHRS and CDR2 as YFSETQ. The length of the CDR3 is 17 residues. The DNA for the CDR3 is TGCGCCAGCAGCTTGCGGGCCCTAGCGGGAGTATCAGATACGCAGTATTTT. Translation: CASSLRALAGVSDTQYF.